These 23 T cell receptor beta chains share one sample of origin, sequenced in a study. One entry per CDR3 protein results from TCRdb running MiXCR on the 5' RACE reads. The sample lists under 45,000 distinct CDR3 sequences; about 32% were seen once. Sequenced material: tumor-infiltrating memory CD4+ T cells sorted from the breast tumor. Subset in this sample: memory CD4+ T cells, CD4+CD45RO+CD25-. The receptors were sampled from a female donor with breast cancer.

This chain uses TRBV7-9 with TRBJ1-5; D gene unclear. The germline V and J ends were trimmed by 0 bases and 4 bases, with 7 bases remaining between them. Per the germline V gene, CDR1 is SEHNR and CDR2 is FQNEAQ (reference sequence). This CDR3 has 14 amino acids. CDR3 DNA sequence: TGTGCCAGCAGCTTAGCGCTCGCAAATCAGCCCCAGCATTTT. This encodes CASSLALANQPQHF.

The CDR3 is CAWSVRGSRETQYF. In DNA, the CDR3 is TGTGCCTGGAGTGTTCGCGGGAGTCGGGAGACCCAGTACTTC. The rearrangement uses TRBV30 and TRBJ2-5; 7 positions match TRBD2. The CDR3 is 14 residues long. Trimming at V came to 0 bases and at J to 5 bases, leaving 6 bases not matched to a gene. Looked up from germline, CDR1 is GTSNPN and CDR2 is SVGIG (reference sequence).

The chain joins TRBV5-1 to TRBJ2-1; 8 bases agree with TRBD2. This CDR3 contains 15 residues. The trim removed 4 bases at V and 0 bases at J, leaving 3 bases unmatched. CDR1 is SGHRS, CDR2 YFSETQ, per germline. CDR3 sequence reads: CASSKSGSSYNEQFF. The CDR3 DNA reads TGCGCCAGCAGCAAAAGCGGGAGCTCCTACAATGAGCAGTTCTTC. Full variable domain (missing parts from reference TRBV5-1 and TRBJ2-1): KAGVTQTPRYLIKTRGQQVTLSCSPISGHRSVSWYQQTPGQGLQFLFEYFSETQRNKGNFPGRFSGRQFSNSRSEMNVSTLELGDSALYLCASSKSGSSYNEQFFGPGTRLTVL.

The CDR3 sequence: CASSESGRSNTEAFF. Here the CDR3 DNA reads TGTGCCAGCAGTGAGTCGGGACGGTCGAACACTGAAGCTTTCTTT. V is TRBV13 and J is TRBJ1-1; possible D gene TRBD1, 5 bases. CDR1 is PRHDT, CDR2 FYEKMQ, per germline (reference sequence). This CDR3 spans 15 amino acids. V was pared by 6 bases and J by 1 base, with 15 bases between.

The V and J genes are TRBV9 and TRBJ1-1; D gene unclear. CDR1 SGDLS and CDR2 YYNGEE come from the germline V gene. There are 13 residues in the CDR3. V dropped 0 bases and J dropped 3 bases, with 6 bases sitting between them. The CDR3 spells CASSVVGDTEAFF. The CDR3 DNA is TGTGCCAGCAGCGTAGTGGGTGACACTGAAGCTTTCTTT.

A few counts support this clonotype. The chain links TRBV28 to TRBJ1-3, with 7 bases identical to TRBD1. The CDR3 consists of 16 residues. J gave up 2 bases and V 5 bases, and 9 bases lay outside the gene matches. The germline V gene encodes CDR1 MDHEN and CDR2 SYDVKM. The CDR3 protein is CASSDPGGRAGNTIYF. The CDR3, as DNA: TGTGCCAGCAGTGATCCAGGGGGAAGGGCTGGAAACACCATATATTTT.

This clonotype was detected ten times or more. The chain is built from TRBV6-5 and TRBJ1-1, with 7 bases identical to TRBD1. Germline CDR1 is MNHEY and CDR2 is SVGAGI. There are 14 residues in the CDR3. With 5 bases clipped from V and 6 bases from J, the junction kept 9 bases outside the gene matches. The CDR3 bases are TGTGCCAGCAGTGATGAGGGGGCCCCTCCTGAAGCTTTCTTT. Its translation: CASSDEGAPPEAFF.

The rearrangement links TRBV20-1 to TRBJ1-3, with D perhaps TRBD1 (5 bases). This CDR3 comprises 14 residues. CDR1 and CDR2 (germline): DFQATT, SNEGSKA (reference sequence). Trimming removed 1 base at V and 9 bases at J, with 16 bases between. CDR3 loop: CSARVPTGEGTIYF. The CDR3 DNA reads as TGCAGTGCTAGAGTTCCCACGGGGGAGGGCACCATATATTTT.

This clonotype has only a few counts. The chain couples TRBV7-3 to TRBJ2-3, with a possible D match to TRBD2 (7 bases). The CDR3 contains 11 residues. Trimming pared 5 bases from V and 9 bases from J, leaving 9 bases between. Germline lookup yields CDR1 SGHTA and CDR2 FQGTGA. CDR3 residues: CASSGGGTQYF. The DNA for the CDR3 is TGTGCCAGCAGCGGGGGGGGCACGCAGTATTTT.

This clonotype has a count of ten or more. This rearrangement joins TRBV6-5 to TRBJ2-1; D is possibly TRBD1 (5 bases). The germline V gene has CDR1 MNHEY and CDR2 SVGAGI. The CDR3 extends over 13 amino acids. V shed 8 bases and J shed 5 bases, with 13 bases lying between them. The CDR3 protein is CASARWGNNEQFF. DNA of the CDR3: TGTGCCAGCGCTCGGTGGGGCAACAATGAGCAGTTCTTC.

The chain recombines TRBV7-2 with TRBJ2-3; D possibly corresponds to TRBD2 (6 bases). The CDR3 contains 13 residues. Germline CDR1 and CDR2: SGHTA and FQGNSA. V dropped 2 bases and J dropped 4 bases, with 7 bases sitting between them. In DNA form, the CDR3 reads TGTGCCAGCAGCTTATCGGGGGCAGATACGCAGTATTTT. Translating gives CASSLSGADTQYF.

V usage is TRBV25-1 and J usage is TRBJ2-7; 9 positions match TRBD2. This CDR3 has 15 amino acids. V lost 11 bases to trimming and J lost 3 bases; unmatched junction nucleotides: 14. Per the germline V gene, CDR1 is MGHDK and CDR2 is SYGVNS. CDR3 nucleotides: TGTGCCGGCGGACTAGCGAGAGAGAACCTCTACGAGCAGTACTTC. It is translated as CAGGLARENLYEQYF.

The chain has TRBV12-3 or TRBV12-4 and TRBJ1-5; 10 bases are a match to TRBD1. This CDR3 comprises 16 residues. V was clipped by 2 bases and J by 3 bases; unmatched bases: 4. DNA for the CDR3: TGTGCCAGCAGTTTATATGGGACAGGGGACAATCAGCCCCAGCATTTT. Translating gives CASSLYGTGDNQPQHF.

The rearrangement joins TRBV4-1 to TRBJ1-5; weak D call: TRBD1 (5 bases). The CDR3 is 14 residues long. Trimming pared 5 bases from V and 7 bases from J, leaving 15 bases between. Germline assignment: CDR1 MGHRA and CDR2 YSYEKL. As DNA, the CDR3 is TGCGCCAGCAGCGGGGCCGGGCTGGCCCAGCCCCAGCATTTT. This codes for CASSGAGLAQPQHF.

In this sample, this clonotype turned up a few times. The chain combines TRBV6-1 with TRBJ2-1, with D perhaps being TRBD1 or TRBD2 (5 bases each). The germline V gene encodes CDR1 MNHNS and CDR2 SASEGT. Deletions cut 1 base from V and 0 bases from J, with 7 bases between. The CDR3 sequence is 15 residues long. The CDR3 sequence is CASSEGGSSYNEQFF. The DNA for the CDR3 is TGTGCCAGCAGTGAAGGGGGGAGCTCCTACAATGAGCAGTTCTTC.

The chain uses TRBV20-1 and TRBJ2-7, with D uncertain. The CDR3 has 15 residues. CDR1 DFQATT and CDR2 SNEGSKA come from the germline V gene (reference sequence). V was trimmed by 0 bases and J by 1 base, leaving 13 bases between them. The CDR3 loop is CSARDYYLESYEQYF. In DNA, the CDR3 is TGCAGTGCTAGAGATTACTACCTGGAATCCTACGAGCAGTACTTC.

Only a few counts were recorded for this clonotype. The V call is TRBV27, the J call TRBJ2-7; no firm D call. CDR3 length: 13 amino acids. Trimming took off 4 bases at V and 7 bases at J, with 14 bases between the two ends. CDR1 MNHEY and CDR2 SMNVEV come from the germline V gene (reference sequence). The CDR3 is CASSSDRSREQYF. The CDR3 coding sequence is TGTGCCAGCAGTTCCGATCGGAGCCGTGAGCAGTACTTC.

This chain joins TRBV7-3 and TRBJ2-2, with 12 bases matching TRBD1. The CDR3 consists of 15 residues. Trimming at V came to 4 bases and at J to 8 bases, leaving 5 bases not matched to a gene. Per the germline V gene, CDR1 is SGHTA and CDR2 is FQGTGA. DNA of the CDR3: TGTGCCAGCAGCTCGGGACAGGGGGCGAAAGGGGAGCTGTTTTTT. Its translation is CASSSGQGAKGELFF.

The gene calls are TRBV30 and TRBJ2-3, with D uncertain. In germline, CDR1 is GTSNPN, CDR2 SVGIG (reference sequence). The CDR3 consists of 11 residues. V was clipped by 3 bases and J by 6 bases, with 7 bases between them. CDR3 sequence: CAWRGVDTQYF. CDR3 coding DNA: TGTGCCTGGAGGGGCGTCGATACGCAGTATTTT.

This chain links TRBV9 with TRBJ2-1; 8 positions agree with TRBD2. The CDR3 covers 15 residues. Germline lookup yields CDR1 SGDLS and CDR2 YYNGEE. Trimming took 4 bases from V and 4 from J; bases not matched to a gene: 7. In DNA form, the CDR3 reads TGTGCCAGCAGCCCGGGGGGGGCCCCTTACAATGAGCAGTTCTTC. As protein: CASSPGGAPYNEQFF.

This clonotype has a handful of counts. V is TRBV19 and J is TRBJ2-1; perhaps TRBD2 as D (6 bases). This CDR3 contains 14 residues. Germline-derived CDR1 and CDR2 are LNHDA and SQIVND (reference sequence). Deletions cut 9 bases from V and 3 bases from J, with 15 bases between. The CDR3 bases are TGTGCCAGCATGGACCGGAGGGGCTACAATGAGCAGTTCTTC. It encodes CASMDRRGYNEQFF. Based on the CDR3 plus reference TRBV19 and TRBJ2-1, the full variable domain is DGGITQSPKYLFRKEGQNVTLSCEQNLNHDAMYWYRQDPGQGLRLIYYSQIVNDFQKGDIAEGYSVSREKKESFPLTVTSAQKNPTAFYLCASMDRRGYNEQFFGPGTRLTVL.

The chain recombines TRBV7-6 with TRBJ2-7; D might be TRBD1 (8 bases). V gave up 5 bases and J gave up 7 bases, with 18 bases separating them. The CDR3 runs 14 residues. Germline CDR1 SGHVS, CDR2 FNYEAQ. The CDR3 loop is CASSRHGQGGEQYF. In nucleotides, the CDR3 is TGTGCCAGCAGCCGCCACGGACAGGGAGGGGAGCAGTACTTC.

This clonotype has at least ten counts. The rearrangement links TRBV7-8 to TRBJ2-5; 8 positions agree with TRBD2. The CDR3 spans 16 residues. After removal of 5 bases from V and 1 base from J, the junction contained 9 bases not matched to a gene. CDR1 and CDR2 (germline): SGHVS, FQNEAQ. CDR3: CASSHLRTSSQETQYF. CDR3 DNA: TGTGCCAGCAGCCACCTAAGGACTAGCAGCCAAGAGACCCAGTACTTC.